This T cell receptor beta chain was observed in a study of T-cell reconstitution after alpha-beta-depleted transplantation in children. Germline CDR1 is DFQATT and CDR2 is SNEGSKA (reference sequence). The CDR3 has 14 amino acids. Unmatched junction bases numbered 10, after V lost 5 bases and J lost 5 bases. There are many counts of this clonotype. TCRbeta library preparation incorporated unique molecular identifiers. TCRdb itself ran the PCR reads through MiXCR, one entry per CDR3 protein. The data show roughly 220,000 distinct CDR3 sequences, approximately 12% seen once. The chain is built from TRBV20-1 and TRBJ2-5; 8 bases fit TRBD1. This material consisted of PBMCs from the stem cell graft donor, taken from the stem cell graft. The receptor comes from a human donor who donated a stem cell graft to a child with acute lymphoblastic leukemia. The CDR3 here is CSARPSNRGETQYF. The CDR3 bases are TGCAGTGCTCGCCCAAGTAACAGGGGGGAGACCCAGTACTTC.